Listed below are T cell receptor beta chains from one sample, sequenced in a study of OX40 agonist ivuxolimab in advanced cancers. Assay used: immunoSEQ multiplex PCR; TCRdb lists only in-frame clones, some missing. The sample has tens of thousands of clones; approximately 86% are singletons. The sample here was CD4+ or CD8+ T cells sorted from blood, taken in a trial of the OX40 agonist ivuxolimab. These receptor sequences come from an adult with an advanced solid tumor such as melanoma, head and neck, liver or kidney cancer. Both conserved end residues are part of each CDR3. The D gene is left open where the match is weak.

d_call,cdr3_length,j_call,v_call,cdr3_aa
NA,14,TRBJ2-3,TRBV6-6,CASSYSRDFTTQYF
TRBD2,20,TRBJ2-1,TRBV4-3,CASSQDLPGTSGTSYNEQFF
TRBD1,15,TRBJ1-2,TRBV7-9,CASSLGQISNYGYTF
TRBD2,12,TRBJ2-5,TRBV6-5,CAGGLVKETQYF
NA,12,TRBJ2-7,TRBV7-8,CASSRNGYEQYF
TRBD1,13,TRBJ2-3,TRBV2,CASGTVFTDTQYF
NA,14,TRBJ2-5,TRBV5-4,CASSLSGSQETQYF
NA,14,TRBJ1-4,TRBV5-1,CASSHGRRDEKLFF
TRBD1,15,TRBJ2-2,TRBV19,CASTATGQGVGELFF
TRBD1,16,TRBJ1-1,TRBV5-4,CASSLGGQGMNTEAFF
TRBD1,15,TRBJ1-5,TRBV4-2,CASSQDRGGPQPQHF
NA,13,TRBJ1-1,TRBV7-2,CASSVQGNTEAFF
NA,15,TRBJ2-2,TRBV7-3,CASSSSTEYVGELFF
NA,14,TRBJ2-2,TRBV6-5,CASRPQANTGELFF
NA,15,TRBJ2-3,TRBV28,CASSPSGDKADTQYF
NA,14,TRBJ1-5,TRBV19,CASSMGVPNQPQHF
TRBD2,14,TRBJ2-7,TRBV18,CASSPSGPSYEQYF
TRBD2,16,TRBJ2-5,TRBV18,CASSTSLAGGQETQYF
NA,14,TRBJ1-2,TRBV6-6,CASSYDGGGYGYTF
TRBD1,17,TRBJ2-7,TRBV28,CASSSLGRDRGNYEQYF
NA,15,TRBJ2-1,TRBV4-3,CASSQKTGAYNEQFF
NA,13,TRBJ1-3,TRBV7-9,CASSLSTGNTIYF
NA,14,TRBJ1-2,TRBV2,CASSEQASFYGYTF
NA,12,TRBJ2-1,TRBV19,CASSIRGLEQFF
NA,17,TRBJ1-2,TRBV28,CASSLLLGQGHLYGYTF
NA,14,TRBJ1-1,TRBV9,CASSRTGTRTEAFF